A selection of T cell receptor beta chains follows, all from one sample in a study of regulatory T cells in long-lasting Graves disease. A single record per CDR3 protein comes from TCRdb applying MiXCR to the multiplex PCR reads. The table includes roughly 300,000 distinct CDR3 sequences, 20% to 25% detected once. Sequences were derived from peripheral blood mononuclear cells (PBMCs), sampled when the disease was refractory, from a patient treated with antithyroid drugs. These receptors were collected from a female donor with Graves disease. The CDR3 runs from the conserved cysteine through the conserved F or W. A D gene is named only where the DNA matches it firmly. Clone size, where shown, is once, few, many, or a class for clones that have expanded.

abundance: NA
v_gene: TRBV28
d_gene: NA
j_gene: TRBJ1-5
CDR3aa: CASSFSWGSSNQPQHF
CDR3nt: TGTGCCAGCAGTTTTAGTTGGGGAAGTAGCAATCAGCCCCAGCATTTT

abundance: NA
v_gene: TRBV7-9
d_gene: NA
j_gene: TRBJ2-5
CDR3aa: CAITRGARQETQYF
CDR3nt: TGTGCCATCACCAGGGGTGCCCGCCAAGAGACCCAGTACTTC

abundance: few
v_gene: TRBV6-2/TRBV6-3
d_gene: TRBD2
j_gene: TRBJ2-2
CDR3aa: CASIRAAGVDTGELFF
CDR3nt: TGTGCCAGCATTAGGGCGGCGGGAGTAGACACCGGGGAGCTGTTTTTT

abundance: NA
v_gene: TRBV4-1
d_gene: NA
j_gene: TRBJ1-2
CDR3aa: CASSQGAGWDYGYTF
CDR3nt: TGCGCCAGCAGCCAAGGGGCAGGGTGGGACTATGGCTACACCTTC

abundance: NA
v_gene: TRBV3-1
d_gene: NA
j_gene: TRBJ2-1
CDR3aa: CASSHRGYEQFF
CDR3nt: TGTGCCAGCAGCCATCGGGGGTATGAGCAGTTCTTC

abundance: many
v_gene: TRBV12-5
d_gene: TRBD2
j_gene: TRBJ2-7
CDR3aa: CASGRGEQYF
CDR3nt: TGTGCGAGCGGGAGGGGCGAGCAGTACTTC

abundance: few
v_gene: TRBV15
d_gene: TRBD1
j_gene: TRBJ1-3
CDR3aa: CATSGIVQGTGNTIYF
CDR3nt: TGTGCCACCAGCGGAATCGTACAGGGGACTGGAAACACCATATATTTT

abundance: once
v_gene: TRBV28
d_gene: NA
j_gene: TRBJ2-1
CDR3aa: CASRVDGSSYNEQFF
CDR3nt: TGTGCCAGCAGGGTGGACGGCAGCTCCTACAATGAGCAGTTCTTC

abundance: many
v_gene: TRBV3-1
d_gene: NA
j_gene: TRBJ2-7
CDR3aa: CASSQVRGAYEQYF
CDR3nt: TGTGCCAGCAGCCAAGTTCGCGGGGCCTACGAGCAGTACTTC

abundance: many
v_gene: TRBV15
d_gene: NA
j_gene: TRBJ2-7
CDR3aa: CATSRGSVGLDEQYF
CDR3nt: TGTGCCACCAGCAGAGGATCTGTTGGACTTGACGAGCAGTACTTC

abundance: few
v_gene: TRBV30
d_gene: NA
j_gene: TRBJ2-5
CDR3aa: CAWSVLAWTSNNQETQYF
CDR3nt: TGTGCCTGGAGTGTACTGGCTTGGACATCAAATAACCAAGAGACCCAGTACTTC

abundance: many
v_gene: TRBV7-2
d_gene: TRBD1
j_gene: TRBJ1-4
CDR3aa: CASSSTGTSEKLFF
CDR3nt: TGTGCCAGCAGCTCGACAGGGACGAGTGAAAAACTGTTTTTT

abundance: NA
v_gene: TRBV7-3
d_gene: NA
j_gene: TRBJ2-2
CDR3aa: CASSLHLNTGELFF
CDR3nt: TGTGCCAGCAGCTTACACTTAAACACCGGGGAGCTGTTTTTT

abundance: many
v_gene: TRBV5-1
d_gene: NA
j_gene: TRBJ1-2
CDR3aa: CASSLQGFSDVVRF
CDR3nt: TGCGCCAGCAGCTTGCAAGGGTTCTCCGATGTGGTGCGCTTC

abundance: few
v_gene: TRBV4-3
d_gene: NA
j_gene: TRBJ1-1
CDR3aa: CASSQDRLGNTEAFF
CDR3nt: TGCGCCAGCAGCCAAGATCGGCTTGGGAACACTGAAGCTTTCTTT